This T cell receptor (beta chain) is drawn from a study of T cell repertoires in cytomegalovirus infection. The wider study: Signatures in public TCR beta sequences pointed to both CMV infection and matching HLA type. Overall study findings and caveats: Predominance within the ex vivo response was attributable to HLA-C-restricted CMV-specific TCR beta clonotypes.

About this clonotype: Its antigen is unknown.

V was trimmed by 10 bases and J by 5 bases, leaving 17 bases between them. From germline, CDR1 is MNHNS and CDR2 SASEGT. CDR3 length equals 13 residues. TCRdb re-called the reads through MiXCR, storing one row per CDR3 protein. Here the sample spans hundreds of thousands of distinct CDR3 sequences, approximately 31% being singletons. This TCR was recovered from a human donor in good health (CMV status not recorded). Some clones in this sample may be carry-over from other donors' samples. Sequenced material: cultured CD8+ T cells from PBMCs, taken from culture after CMV antigen stimulation. The J gene is TRBJ2-5, the V gene TRBV6-1; D assignment may be TRBD1 or TRBD2 (6 bases each). CDR3 amino acids: CAIPGALVETQYF. CDR3 nucleotide sequence: TGTGCCATACCGGGGGCGCTTGTCGAGACCCAGTACTTC.